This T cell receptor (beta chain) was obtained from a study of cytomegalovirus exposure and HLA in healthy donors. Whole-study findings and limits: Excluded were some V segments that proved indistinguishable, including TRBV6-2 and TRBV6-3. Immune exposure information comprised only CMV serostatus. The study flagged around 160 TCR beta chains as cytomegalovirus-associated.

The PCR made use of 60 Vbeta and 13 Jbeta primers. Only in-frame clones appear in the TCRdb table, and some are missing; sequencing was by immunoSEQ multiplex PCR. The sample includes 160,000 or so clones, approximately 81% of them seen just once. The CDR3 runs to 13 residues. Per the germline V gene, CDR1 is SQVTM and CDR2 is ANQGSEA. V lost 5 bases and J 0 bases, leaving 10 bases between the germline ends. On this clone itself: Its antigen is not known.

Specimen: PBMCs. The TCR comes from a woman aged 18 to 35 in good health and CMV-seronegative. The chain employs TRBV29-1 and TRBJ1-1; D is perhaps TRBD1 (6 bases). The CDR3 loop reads CSVRTDMNTEAFF. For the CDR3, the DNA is TGCAGCGTTCGGACAGACATGAACACTGAAGCTTTCTTT.